This T cell receptor (beta chain) originates from a study of CXCR3-negative and CXCR3-positive naive CD8 T cells. It was by 5' RACE with UMI labels that the TRB cDNA libraries were prepared. TCRdb re-called the 5' RACE reads; every CDR3 protein appears as one record, without DNA. The listing records about 39,000 distinct CDR3 sequences. A word on this clonotype: Its cognate antigen is unknown.

The germline CDR1 and CDR2 sequences are SGHDN and FVKESK. This CDR3 is 13 amino acids long. Overall study results and limits: Post-cryopreservation CXCR3 expression was partly diminished, and the bulk of assays employed fresh PBMCs.

The specimen sequenced was memory CD8+ T cells from blood. The rearrangement links TRBV14 to TRBJ2-3; without DNA, the TCRdb call of TRBD1 cannot be checked. The clonotype comes from a human donor in good health. Some clones in this sample may be carry-over from other donors' samples. The CDR3 loop is CASSLGRMDTQYF. The full variable domain, with the rest looked up from reference TRBV14 and TRBJ2-3, is EAGVTQFPSHSVIEKGQTVTLRCDPISGHDNLYWYRRVMGKEIKFLLHFVKESKQDESGMPNNRFLAERTGGTYSTLKVQPAELEDSGVYFCASSLGRMDTQYFGPGTRLTVL.